The clone carrying this T cell receptor (beta chain) was recorded many times. This specimen comes from a study of spatial heterogeneity in lung cancer. MiXCR, run by TCRdb on the 5' RACE reads, gives a single entry per CDR3 protein. The sample lists some 38,000 distinct CDR3 sequences; around 3.3% were seen once. Germline CDR1 reads SEHNR; CDR2 reads FQNEAQ (reference sequence). The CDR3 runs 14 residues. The ends were cut back, 1 base at V and 4 bases at J, with 10 bases in the middle. Time point defined: sample taken at primary tumor resection. There were 72 donors, all of them untreated patients with early-stage non-small cell lung cancer. No cells were sorted before sequencing. The whole RNA sequenced was extracted from tumor, nontumor lung or frozen PBMC.

The input for sequencing was normal lung tissue next to the tumor, taken at surgery. This rearrangement joins TRBV7-9 to TRBJ1-2; no reliable D call. This sequence was found in a male donor with early-stage non-small cell lung cancer. CDR3 region: CASSLGGLAYGYTF. The CDR3 bases are TGTGCCAGCAGCTTAGGAGGGTTGGCCTATGGCTACACCTTC. Full variable domain (missing parts from reference TRBV7-9 and TRBJ1-2): DTGVSQNPRHKITKRGQNVTFRCDPISEHNRLYWYRQTLGQGPEFLTYFQNEAQLEKSRLLSDRFSAERPKGSFSTLEIQRTEQGDSAMYLCASSLGGLAYGYTFGSGTRLTVV.